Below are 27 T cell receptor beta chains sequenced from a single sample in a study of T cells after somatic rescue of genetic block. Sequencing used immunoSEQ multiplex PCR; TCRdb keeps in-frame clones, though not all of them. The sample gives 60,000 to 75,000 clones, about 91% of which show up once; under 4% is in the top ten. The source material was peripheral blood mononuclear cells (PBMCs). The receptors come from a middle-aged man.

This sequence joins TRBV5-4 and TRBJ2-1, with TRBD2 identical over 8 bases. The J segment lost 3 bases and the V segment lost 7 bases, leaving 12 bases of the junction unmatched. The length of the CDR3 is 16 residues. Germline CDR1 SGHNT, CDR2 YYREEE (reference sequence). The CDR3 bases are TGTGCCAGCTCCCAGGCAGCGGGGGCCTTCTACAATGAGCAGTTCTTC. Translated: CASSQAAGAFYNEQFF.

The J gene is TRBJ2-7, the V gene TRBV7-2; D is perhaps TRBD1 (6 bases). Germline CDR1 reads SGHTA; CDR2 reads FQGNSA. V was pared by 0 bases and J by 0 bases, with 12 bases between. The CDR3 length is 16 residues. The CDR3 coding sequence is TGTGCCAGCAGCTTAGCCGGACAGCAAATCTCCTACGAGCAGTACTTC. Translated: CASSLAGQQISYEQYF. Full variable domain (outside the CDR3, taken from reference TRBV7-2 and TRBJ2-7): GAGVSQSPSNKVTEKGKDVELRCDPISGHTALYWYRQSLGQGLEFLIYFQGNSAPDKSGLPSDRFSAERTGGSVSTLTIQRTQQEDSAVYLCASSLAGQQISYEQYFGPGTRLTVT.

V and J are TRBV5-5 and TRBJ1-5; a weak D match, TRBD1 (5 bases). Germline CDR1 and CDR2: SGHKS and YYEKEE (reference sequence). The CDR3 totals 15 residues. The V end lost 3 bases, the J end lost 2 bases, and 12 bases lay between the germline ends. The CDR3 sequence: CASSSTGGGNQPQHF. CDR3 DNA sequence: TGTGCCAGCAGCTCCACGGGAGGGGGCAATCAGCCCCAGCATTTT.

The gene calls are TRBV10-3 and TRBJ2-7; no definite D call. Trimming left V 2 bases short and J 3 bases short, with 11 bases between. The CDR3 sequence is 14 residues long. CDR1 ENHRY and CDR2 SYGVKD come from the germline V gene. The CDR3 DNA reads TGTGCCATCAGTGAGGTAGAATTCGGCTACGAGCAGTACTTC. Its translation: CAISEVEFGYEQYF.

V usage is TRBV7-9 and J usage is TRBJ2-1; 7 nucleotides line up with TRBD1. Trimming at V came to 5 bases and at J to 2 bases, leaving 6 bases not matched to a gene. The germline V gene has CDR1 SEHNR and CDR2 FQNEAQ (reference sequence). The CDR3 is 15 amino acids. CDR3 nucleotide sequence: TGTGCCAGCAGCCTACGACAGGGTCCCTACAATGAGCAGTTCTTC. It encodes CASSLRQGPYNEQFF.

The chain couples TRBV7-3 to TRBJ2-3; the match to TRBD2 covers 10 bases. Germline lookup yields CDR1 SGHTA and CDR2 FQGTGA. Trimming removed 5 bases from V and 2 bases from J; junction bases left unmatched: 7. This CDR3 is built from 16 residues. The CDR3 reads CASSLGLAGATDTQYF. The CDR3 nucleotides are TGTGCCAGCAGCCTGGGGCTAGCGGGGGCCACAGATACGCAGTATTTT.

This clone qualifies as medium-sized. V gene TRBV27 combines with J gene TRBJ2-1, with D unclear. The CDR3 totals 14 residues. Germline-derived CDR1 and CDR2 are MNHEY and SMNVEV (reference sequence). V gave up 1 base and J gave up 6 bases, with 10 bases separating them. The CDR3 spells CASSLYGLVNEQFF. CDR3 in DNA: TGTGCCAGCAGTTTATATGGCCTAGTCAATGAGCAGTTCTTC.

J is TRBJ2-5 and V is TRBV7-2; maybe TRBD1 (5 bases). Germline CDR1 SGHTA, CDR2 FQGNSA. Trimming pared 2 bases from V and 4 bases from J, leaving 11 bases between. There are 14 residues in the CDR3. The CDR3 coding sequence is TGTGCCAGCAGCTTATCTTCAAGGGGAGAGACCCAGTACTTC. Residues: CASSLSSRGETQYF.

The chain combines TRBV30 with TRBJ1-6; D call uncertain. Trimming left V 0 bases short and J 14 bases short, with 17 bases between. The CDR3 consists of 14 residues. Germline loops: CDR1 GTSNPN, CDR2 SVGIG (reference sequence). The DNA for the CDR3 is TGTGCCTGGAGTGTAGGGCGGACCGATTCGTCCCTCCACTTT. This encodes CAWSVGRTDSSLHF.

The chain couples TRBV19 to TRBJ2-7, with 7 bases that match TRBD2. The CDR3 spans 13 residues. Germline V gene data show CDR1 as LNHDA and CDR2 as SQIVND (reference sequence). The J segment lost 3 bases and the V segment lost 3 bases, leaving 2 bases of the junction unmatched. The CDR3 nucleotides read TGTGCCAGTAGTATGTCGGGGGGCTACGAGCAGTACTTC. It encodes CASSMSGGYEQYF.

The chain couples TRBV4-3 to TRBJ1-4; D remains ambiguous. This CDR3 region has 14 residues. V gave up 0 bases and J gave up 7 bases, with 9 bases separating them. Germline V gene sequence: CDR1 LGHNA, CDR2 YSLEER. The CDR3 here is CASSQDWGGEKLFF. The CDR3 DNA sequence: TGCGCCAGCAGCCAAGATTGGGGAGGTGAAAAACTGTTTTTT.

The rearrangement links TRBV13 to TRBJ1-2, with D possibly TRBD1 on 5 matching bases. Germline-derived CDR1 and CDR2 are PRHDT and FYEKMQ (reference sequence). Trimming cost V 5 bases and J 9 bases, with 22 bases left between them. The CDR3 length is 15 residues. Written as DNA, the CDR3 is TGTGCCAGCAGCACACTCTCCGGGGGTATGGATAGCTACACCTTC. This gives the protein CASSTLSGGMDSYTF. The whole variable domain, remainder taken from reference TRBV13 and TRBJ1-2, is AAGVIQSPRHLIKEKRETATLKCYPIPRHDTVYWYQQGPGQDPQFLISFYEKMQSDKGSIPDRFSAQQFSDYHSELNMSSLELGDSALYFCASSTLSGGMDSYTFGSGTRLTVV.

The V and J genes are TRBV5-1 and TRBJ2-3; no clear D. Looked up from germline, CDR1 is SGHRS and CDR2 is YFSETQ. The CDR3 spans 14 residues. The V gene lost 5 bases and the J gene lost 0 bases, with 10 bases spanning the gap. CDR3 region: CASREGRSTDTQYF. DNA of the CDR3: TGCGCCAGCAGGGAAGGACGGAGCACAGATACGCAGTATTTT.

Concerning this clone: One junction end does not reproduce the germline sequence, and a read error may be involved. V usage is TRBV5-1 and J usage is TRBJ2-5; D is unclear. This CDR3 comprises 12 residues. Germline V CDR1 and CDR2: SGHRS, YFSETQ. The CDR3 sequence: CASSKDQETQYF. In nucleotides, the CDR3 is TGCGCCAGCAGCAAAGACCAGGAGACCCAGTACTTC.

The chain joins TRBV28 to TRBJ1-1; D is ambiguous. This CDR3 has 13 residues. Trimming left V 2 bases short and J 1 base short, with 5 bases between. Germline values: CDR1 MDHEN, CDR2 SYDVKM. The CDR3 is CASSLVQNTEAFF. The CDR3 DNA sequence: TGTGCCAGCAGTTTAGTACAGAACACTGAAGCTTTCTTT.

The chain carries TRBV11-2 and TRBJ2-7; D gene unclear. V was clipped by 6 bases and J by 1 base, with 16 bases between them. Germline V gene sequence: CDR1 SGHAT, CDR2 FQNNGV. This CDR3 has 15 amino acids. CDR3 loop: CASRIGTAMSYEQYF. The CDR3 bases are TGTGCCAGCAGGATTGGTACCGCGATGTCCTACGAGCAGTACTTC.

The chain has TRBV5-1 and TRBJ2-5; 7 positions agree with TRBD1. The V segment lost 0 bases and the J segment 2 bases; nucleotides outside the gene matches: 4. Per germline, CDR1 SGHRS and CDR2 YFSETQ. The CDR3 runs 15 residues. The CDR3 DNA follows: TGCGCCAGCAGCTTGGTCGCGACAGGGCAAGAGACCCAGTACTTC. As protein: CASSLVATGQETQYF.

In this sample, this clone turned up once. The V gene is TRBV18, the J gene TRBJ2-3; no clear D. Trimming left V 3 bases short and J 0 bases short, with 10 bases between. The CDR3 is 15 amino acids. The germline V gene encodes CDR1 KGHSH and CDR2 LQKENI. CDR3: CASSPSRSSTDTQYF. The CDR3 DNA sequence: TGTGCCAGCTCACCTTCCCGATCTAGCACAGATACGCAGTATTTT.

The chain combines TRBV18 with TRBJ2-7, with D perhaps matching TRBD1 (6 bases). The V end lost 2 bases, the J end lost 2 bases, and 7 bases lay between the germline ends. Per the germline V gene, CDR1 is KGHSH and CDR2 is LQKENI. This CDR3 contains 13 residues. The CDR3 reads CASSPAGAYEQYF. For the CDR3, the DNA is TGTGCCAGCTCACCAGCAGGGGCCTACGAGCAGTACTTC.

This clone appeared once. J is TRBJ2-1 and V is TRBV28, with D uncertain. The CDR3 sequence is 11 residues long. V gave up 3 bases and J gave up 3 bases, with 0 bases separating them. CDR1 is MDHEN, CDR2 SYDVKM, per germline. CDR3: CASSFYNEQFF. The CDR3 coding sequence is TGTGCCAGCAGTTTCTACAATGAGCAGTTCTTC. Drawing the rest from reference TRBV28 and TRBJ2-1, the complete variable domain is DVKVTQSSRYLVKRTGEKVFLECVQDMDHENMFWYRQDPGLGLRLIYFSYDVKMKEKGDIPEGYSVSREKKERFSLILESASTNQTSMYLCASSFYNEQFFGPGTRLTVL.

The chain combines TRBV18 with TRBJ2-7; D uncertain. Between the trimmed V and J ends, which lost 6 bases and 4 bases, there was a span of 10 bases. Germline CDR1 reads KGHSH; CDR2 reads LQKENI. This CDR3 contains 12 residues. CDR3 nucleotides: TGTGCCAGCTCCCCTCGAAAATACGAGCAGTACTTC. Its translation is CASSPRKYEQYF.

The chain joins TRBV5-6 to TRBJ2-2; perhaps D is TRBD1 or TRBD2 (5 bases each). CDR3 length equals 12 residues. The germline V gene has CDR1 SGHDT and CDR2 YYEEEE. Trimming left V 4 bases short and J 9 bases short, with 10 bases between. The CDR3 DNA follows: TGTGCCAGCAGCGGGGACGGCCGGGAGCTGTTTTTT. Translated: CASSGDGRELFF.

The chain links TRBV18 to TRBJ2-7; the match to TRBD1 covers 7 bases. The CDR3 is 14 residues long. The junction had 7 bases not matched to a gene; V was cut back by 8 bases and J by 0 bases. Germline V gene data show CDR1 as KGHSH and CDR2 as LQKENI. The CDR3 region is CASARDRSSYEQYF. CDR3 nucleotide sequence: TGTGCCAGCGCCCGGGACAGAAGCTCCTACGAGCAGTACTTC.

The CDR3 bases are TGCGCCAGCAGCATAGATGGAAACACCATATATTTT. It specifies CASSIDGNTIYF. This chain connects TRBV5-1 to TRBJ1-3; D remains unclear. Trimming left V 4 bases short and J 3 bases short, with 5 bases between. CDR3 length equals 12 residues. The germline gives CDR1 SGHRS, CDR2 YFSETQ.

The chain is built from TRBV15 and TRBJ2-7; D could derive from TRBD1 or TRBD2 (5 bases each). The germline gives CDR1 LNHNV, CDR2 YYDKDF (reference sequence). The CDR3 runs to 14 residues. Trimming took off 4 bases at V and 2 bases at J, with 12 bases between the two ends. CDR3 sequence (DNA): TGTGCCACCAGCATCGGGACGTCGGCCTACGAGCAGTACTTC. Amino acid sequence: CATSIGTSAYEQYF. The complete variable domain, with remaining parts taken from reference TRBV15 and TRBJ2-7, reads DAMVIQNPRYQVTQFGKPVTLSCSQTLNHNVMYWYQQKSSQAPKLLFHYYDKDFNNEADTPDNFQSRRPNTSFCFLDIRSPGLGDTAMYLCATSIGTSAYEQYFGPGTRLTVT.

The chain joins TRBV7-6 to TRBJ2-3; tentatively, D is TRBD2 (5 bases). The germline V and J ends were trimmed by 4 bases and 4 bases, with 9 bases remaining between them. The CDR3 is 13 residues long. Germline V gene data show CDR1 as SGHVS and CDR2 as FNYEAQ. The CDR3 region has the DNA TGTGCCAGCAGCTCTCTCGGGGCAGATACGCAGTATTTT. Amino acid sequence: CASSSLGADTQYF.

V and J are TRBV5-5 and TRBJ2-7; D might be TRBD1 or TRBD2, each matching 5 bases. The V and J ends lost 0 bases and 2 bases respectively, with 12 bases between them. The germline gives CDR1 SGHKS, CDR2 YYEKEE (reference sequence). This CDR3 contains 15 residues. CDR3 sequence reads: CASSLAGTAAYEQYF. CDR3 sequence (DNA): TGTGCCAGCAGCTTGGCCGGGACCGCCGCCTACGAGCAGTACTTC.